A selection of T cell receptor beta chains follows, all from one sample in a study of Ad26.COV2.S vaccination and SARS-CoV-2 variants. Assay used: immunoSEQ multiplex PCR; TCRdb lists only in-frame clones, some missing. This sample carries over 450,000 clones, about nine tenths of them seen once, and the ten largest clones take 1.7%. This specimen was peripheral blood, taken in a trial of Ad26.COV2.S vaccine versus placebo. These receptors originate from a person between 18 and 59 years old who received the Ad26.COV2.S COVID-19 vaccine or a placebo. CDR3s include the opening cysteine and the closing phenylalanine or tryptophan. Fields, in order: D gene, J gene, V gene, clone size, CDR3 DNA, CDR3 protein. D genes are given only for firm matches. A clone size is listed for some rows: how often the clone was seen (once, few, many), or a class if it is expanded.

TRBD2 TRBJ2-5 TRBV6-1 - TGTGCCAGCAGTGAAGGGGGGGGGAAGACTGGCGGGACCCAGTACTTC CASSEGGGKTGGTQYF
- TRBJ1-4 TRBV6-6 - TGTGCCAGCAGTTCGAGACAGAATGAAAAACTGTTTTTT CASSSRQNEKLFF
TRBD1 TRBJ2-7 TRBV6-5 - TGTGCCAGCAGTTACTCCGGGACAGGGGGCGCATACGAGCAGTACTTC CASSYSGTGGAYEQYF
TRBD2 TRBJ2-2 TRBV7-2 - TGTGCCAGCAGCTCCCCGGGACTAGCGGGGGGGAACACCGGGGAGCTGTTTTTT CASSSPGLAGGNTGELFF
TRBD1 TRBJ1-4 TRBV29-1 - TGCAGCGTTGAAGGGGACAGAGGGGAAAAACTGTTTTTT CSVEGDRGEKLFF
TRBD2 TRBJ2-1 TRBV11-2 - TGTGCCAGCAGACTAACGGGGGGGATCTACAATGAGCAGTTCTTC CASRLTGGIYNEQFF
- TRBJ1-1 TRBV6-5 - TGTGCCAGCAGTTACGGGCGCCTTGGGAACACTGAAGCTTTCTTT CASSYGRLGNTEAFF
- TRBJ2-5 TRBV7-2 - TGTGCCAGCAGCTACGGGCAGGGTGAAACCCAGTACTTC CASSYGQGETQYF
- TRBJ2-7 TRBV28 - TGTGCCAGCCGTCCTTCGACCGGGATCTCCTACGAGCAGTACTTC CASRPSTGISYEQYF
- TRBJ2-3 TRBV30 - TGTGCCTGGAGTGCTAGCACTACGCAGTATTTT CAWSASTTQYF
- TRBJ1-5 TRBV24-1 - TGTGCCACCAGTGACCGCCAGGGTCTGAGCAATCAGCCCCAGCATTTT CATSDRQGLSNQPQHF
- TRBJ1-2 TRBV28 - TGTGCCAGCACCCCAGGAGCTGGCTACACCTTC CASTPGAGYTF
- TRBJ1-4 TRBV4-1 - TGCGCCAGCAGCTCAGACCGGACCCCGGCGAGGGAAAAACTGTTTTTT CASSSDRTPAREKLFF
- TRBJ2-5 TRBV10-3 - TGTGCCATCAGTGAGTTGGGGCCCAAACAAGAGACCCAGTACTTC CAISELGPKQETQYF
TRBD2 TRBJ2-1 TRBV29-1 - TGCAGCGTTGAAGATGAACTAGCGGTCAACAATGAGCAGTTCTTC CSVEDELAVNNEQFF
- TRBJ1-1 TRBV21-1 - TGTGCCACCACCGGGAGGGATTGTTACACTGAAGCTTTCTTT CATTGRDCYTEAFF
- TRBJ2-3 TRBV5-1 - TGCGCCAGCAGCTTGGACCGGACCACAGATACGCAGTATTTT CASSLDRTTDTQYF
- TRBJ1-5 TRBV19 few TGTGCCAGTAGCTACACGGGCGGCAATCAGCCCCAGCATTTT CASSYTGGNQPQHF
TRBD1 TRBJ2-5 TRBV6-5 - TGTGCCAGCAGTTCGGACAGGGGGCTAGAGACCCAGTACTTC CASSSDRGLETQYF
- TRBJ2-7 TRBV6-5 - TGTGCCAGCAGATGGTCCTACGAGCAGTACTTC CASRWSYEQYF
- TRBJ2-2 TRBV5-1 - TGCGCCAGCAGCTCGGGGGACCGCACCGGGGAGCTGTTTTTT CASSSGDRTGELFF
- TRBJ1-2 TRBV6-5 - TGTGCCAGCAGTTATCAATCTCGGGGGCAGGGACATGGCTACACCTTC CASSYQSRGQGHGYTF
- TRBJ2-2 TRBV11-3 few TGTGCCAGCAGCTTAGTAGGGACGAACACCGGGGAGCTGTTTTTT CASSLVGTNTGELFF
TRBD2 TRBJ2-1 TRBV27 - TGTGCCAGCAGTTTAACGGGGGGGGCCCGGGGTAGGTCCTACAATGAGCAGTTCTTC CASSLTGGARGRSYNEQFF
- TRBJ2-1 TRBV9 once TGTGCCAGCAGCATACTTGGCAATGAGCAGTTCTTC CASSILGNEQFF
- TRBJ2-7 TRBV29-1 - TGCAGCGTTGAGGCGGGGTCCTACGAGCAGTACTTC CSVEAGSYEQYF
TRBD2 TRBJ2-7 TRBV6-5 - TGTGCCAGCAGTTACTCGACGCGGGGGACTTACGAGCAGTACTTC CASSYSTRGTYEQYF
TRBD1 TRBJ1-1 TRBV10-3 - TGTGCCATCCGGGACAGGGAGAACACTGAAGCTTTCTTT CAIRDRENTEAFF
TRBD1 TRBJ2-1 TRBV7-8 once TGTGCCAGCAGCTTAGGGGACAGAGATGAGCAGTTCTTC CASSLGDRDEQFF
- TRBJ1-2 TRBV19 - TGTGCCAGTAGCCTCGGGACGGCGGTCTATGGCTACACCTTC CASSLGTAVYGYTF
- TRBJ2-2 TRBV2 - TGTGCCAGCAGTCGGGGGCCCGGGAACACCGGGGAGCTGTTTTTT CASSRGPGNTGELFF
- TRBJ2-5 TRBV5-4 - TGTGCCAGCAGCTCGAGGGGAGTAGAGACCCAGTACTTC CASSSRGVETQYF
- TRBJ1-1 TRBV6-5 once TGTGCCAGCAGGAGGACGGAGAACACTGAAGCTTTCTTT CASRRTENTEAFF
- TRBJ2-2 TRBV2 - TGTGCCAGCAGCTACACATCCGGCGGGGAGCTGTTTTTT CASSYTSGGELFF
- TRBJ2-7 TRBV19 - TGTGCCAGTAGTCCGGGGCTTTCATACGAGCAGTACTTC CASSPGLSYEQYF
- TRBJ2-3 TRBV4-2 - TGTGCCAGCAGCCGACAACGGGGGCCCACAGATACGCAGTATTTT CASSRQRGPTDTQYF
- TRBJ1-5 TRBV9 - TGTGCCAGCAGCGTATGGGGGGCAGGTCAGCCCCAGCATTTT CASSVWGAGQPQHF
- TRBJ1-1 TRBV19 - TGTGCCAGTAGTATTGGAGGGGTCTTTAATGAAGCTTTCTTT CASSIGGVFNEAFF
TRBD2 TRBJ2-3 TRBV5-1 - TGCGCCAGCAGCTTGGGTTTTCGGGGGGGAAACACAGATACGCAGTATTTT CASSLGFRGGNTDTQYF
- TRBJ2-7 TRBV6-5 - TGTGCCAGCAGCCGAAACTACGAGCAGTACTTC CASSRNYEQYF
- TRBJ1-5 TRBV6-5 - TGTGCCAGCAGTTACTCGAGGGGAAATCAGCCCCAGCATTTT CASSYSRGNQPQHF
- TRBJ1-5 TRBV5-4 - TGTGCCAGCAGCGTACAGGGAAATCAGCCCCAGCATTTT CASSVQGNQPQHF
- TRBJ1-1 TRBV27 few TGTGCCAGCAGCCTAGGGGGACTGACTGAAGCTTTCTTT CASSLGGLTEAFF
TRBD1 TRBJ1-1 TRBV7-2 - TGTGCCAGCAGCTCCCGGCAGGGGGCTGAAGCTTTCTTT CASSSRQGAEAFF